This T cell receptor beta chain derives from a study of T cells after yellow fever vaccination. General study findings and limits: CD4 and CD8 compartments shared a small share of clonotypes. Post-booster repertoires again held most primary-vaccination clones (approximately 96% CD4, around 90% CD8).

Template-switching 5'RACE yielded the TCR cDNA; a universal primer site and UMIs were added in the process. TCRdb itself ran the 5' RACE reads through MiXCR, one entry per CDR3 protein. This sample carries approximately 450,000 distinct CDR3 sequences, around a sixth of them seen once, and the ten largest clones take roughly a sixth. On this clonotype: Antigen specificity is unknown.

The CDR3 sequence is 18 residues long. Between the trimmed V and J ends, which lost 4 bases and 3 bases, there was a span of 21 bases. Germline CDR1 reads ENHRY; CDR2 reads SYGVKD. This clonotype was sampled from a man in his late teens or twenties who received the YFV17D yellow fever vaccine. The J gene is TRBJ2-2, the V gene TRBV10-3, with D perhaps matching TRBD2 (6 bases). This material consisted of PBMCs, taken before the yellow fever booster vaccination. CDR3 DNA: TGTGCCATCAGTGTCCGAGGGAGGACGGCCGCCGACACCGGGGAGCTGTTTTTT. Translation: CAISVRGRTAADTGELFF.